The following is a T cell receptor (beta chain) sequence with its context. Antigen specificity is unknown. The junction departs from the called germline gene at one end, perhaps through a read error. The sample is drawn from a study of glioma-infiltrating T cells. The overall study: Target coverage was about 4.5- to 11-fold for roughly one million blood T cells.

Regarding the study as a whole: A blood CDR3 motif signature was depleted in highly divergent patients. Gliomas, especially low-grade, showed above-expected tissue-blood divergence; non-neoplastic patients showed below.

The iRepertoire nested amplicon-rescue multiplex PCR amplified TCR alpha and beta CDR3s from RNA. TCRdb processed the multiplex PCR reads anew with MiXCR; each CDR3 protein has one entry. The profile shows about 400,000 distinct CDR3 sequences, around 45% of them singletons. The sequencing sample was made of glioma tissue, nonneoplastic brain tissue, or PBMCs (not recorded which). The TCR originated in a human donor with low-grade glioma or glioblastoma, undergoing nonglioma brain surgery, or in good health (not recorded which).

CDR3 coding DNA: TGTGCTAGCAGCCTGGGACAGGGGGCGCGTCAGCACTTC. Translation gives CASSLGQGARQHF. The chain combines TRBV7-7 with TRBJ2-5, with TRBD1 identical over 12 bases. This CDR3 has 13 amino acids. Germline V gene sequence: CDR1 SSHAT, CDR2 FNYEAQ (reference sequence).